The source of this T cell receptor (beta chain) is a study of blood T cells in healthy people across ages (dated by TCRdb to the mid-2010s). Looking at the study overall: In model experiments, template switching captured roughly one uniquely barcoded TCR beta cDNA molecule for every two T cells. Using deep sequencing normalized with unique cDNA molecular identifiers, the study measured how TCR beta repertoire diversity changes with age. The donors were split into four age groups: young (average 16 years), middle-aged (about 40), aged (roughly 60) and long-lived (approximately 80). To avoid experimental bias, donors of different ages were spread randomly across the sequencing lanes. For two donors (one aged 18 to 29 and one aged 80 or older), the study analyzed two additional independent replicas of 1 million unique cDNA reads from the same blood draw. The research as a whole found: Observed TCR beta diversity per million T cells fell roughly linearly with age, and a significant reduction was already apparent by age around 40. Observed TCR beta diversity correlated strongly with the percentage of naive T cells measured by flow cytometry. Conclusive comparison of naive and antigen-experienced compartments was prevented by the profiling of bulk unsorted PBMCs. Donor CMV infection status was unknown, potentially confounding age-related changes in expanded clonotypes. Compared with the aged group, the long-lived group had more naive CD4+ T cells, fewer expanded clones and increased TCR diversity, suggesting age selection. Estimates of total diversity based on one million sequenced T cells were regarded as lower bounds and as underestimates.

The donors were some 39 Caucasian individuals from Russia, aged roughly 6 to 100 years, who were systemically healthy. Each donor gave around 9 milliliters of peripheral blood, collected into EDTA-treated Vacutainer tubes. Ficoll-Paque density-gradient centrifugation was used to isolate PBMCs, with at least 6 million per sample. Total RNA, at least 5 micrograms per sample, was extracted from PBMCs with Trizol reagent. For every donor, an aliquot of PBMCs went through flow cytometry to measure the percentages of naive CD45RAhigh/CD27high T cells. Libraries were prepared through 5' RACE. These reads were obtained on an Illumina HiSeq 2500. A second PCR of about 7 to 12 cycles was performed with a sample-barcoded 5' primer and a J-beta primer mix. A template-switch 5' adaptor carrying 12 random nucleotides introduced a unique molecular identifier onto each TCR beta cDNA molecule. At least 2.5 million CDR3-containing paired-end reads were obtained from each sample. The Mint cDNA synthesis kit, primed by a TRBC-specific oligonucleotide, was used to synthesize first-strand cDNA from all RNA. All cDNA was treated with uracil-DNA glycosylase and then went through a first 18-cycle PCR with the universal primers M1SS and BC2_uni_R. On the authors' methods: For normalization, 1 million high-quality reads, each with a distinct molecular identifier, were randomly selected from each sample. Instead of being binned into consensus sequences, reads that shared molecular identifiers were thrown out. CDR3 identification, clonotype clustering and error correction used MiTCR with a Q25 quality threshold and the strictest error-elimination algorithm. A nonparametric unseen species model using Euler transformation provided a lower-bound estimate of total TCR beta diversity. TCRdb reworked the public reads: Q25 trimming with fastp, MiXCR clone assembly, productive beta chains retained. Identical CDR3 proteins give one entry, which carries the most common genes and DNA. The V and J calls were not made by the authors but by TCRdb's processing. For this sample there are 2 million or so distinct CDR3 sequences; 40% to 55% appear just once. The leading ten clones occupy around 2.1% of the sample.

This clonotype was counted between two and nine times. The specificity of this receptor is unknown. There are no base qualities to consult, and no much larger clone falls within one base. Reading the germline V gene (reference sequence) gives CDR1 SEHNR and CDR2 FQNEAQ. Counted from cysteine to phenylalanine, this CDR3 has 14 amino acids. Only the CDR3 DNA is retained, 42 bases long and in frame from the first base. For this chain, trimming is 4 bases at the V end and 1 base at the J end, and the number of junction bases without a gene match is 3. The V gene is TRBV7-9 and the J gene is TRBJ1-1, with 7 middle bases fitting TRBD1. The receptor was derived from a woman in her thirties or forties in good health. The sample consisted of blood. The DNA sequence reads TGTGCCAGCAGCTCTACAGGGGCGAACACTGAAGCTTTCTTT. Its protein reads: CASSSTGANTEAFF. The entire variable domain, with the stretches around the CDR3 drawn from the reference TRBV7-9 and TRBJ1-1 proteins, is DTGVSQNPRHKITKRGQNVTFRCDPISEHNRLYWYRQTLGQGPEFLTYFQNEAQLEKSRLLSDRFSAERPKGSFSTLEIQRTEQGDSAMYLCASSSTGANTEAFFGQGTRLTVV.